One sample yielded the 32 T cell receptor beta chains listed below, sequenced in a study of blood T cell repertoires in COVID-19. Data came from immunoSEQ multiplex PCR; TCRdb stores just in-frame clones and leaves some out. The table records approximately 100,000 clones, around 83% of them present only once. The sample comprised peripheral blood. Source of these receptors: a woman aged 80 or older with active or convalescent COVID-19.

J is TRBJ1-1 and V is TRBV28; D unresolved. The length of the CDR3 is 12 residues. CDR1 and CDR2 from the germline V gene are MDHEN and SYDVKM. Trimming took 6 bases from V and 5 from J, leaving 10 bases between them. This chain's CDR3 is CASSSGGTEAFF. The CDR3 nucleotides read TGTGCCAGCAGCTCGGGTGGGACTGAAGCTTTCTTT.

This chain uses TRBV7-2 with TRBJ2-7; 8 nucleotides align to TRBD1. This CDR3 comprises 15 residues. J was trimmed by 6 bases and V by 5 bases; bases with no gene match: 12. Per the germline V gene, CDR1 is SGHTA and CDR2 is FQGNSA. In DNA, the CDR3 is TGTGCCAGCAGCGCAACGCACATACAGGGGGGCGAGCAGTACTTC. Residues: CASSATHIQGGEQYF.

By share of the sample, this clone is medium-sized (0.01 to 0.1%). The V gene is TRBV5-1, the J gene TRBJ1-6, with TRBD1 matching 8 bases. After removal of 3 bases from V and 8 bases from J, the junction contained 4 bases not matched to a gene. This CDR3 has 14 amino acids. Germline values: CDR1 SGHRS, CDR2 YFSETQ. The CDR3 region is CASSYQGADSPLHF. CDR3 in DNA: TGCGCCAGCAGCTACCAGGGGGCTGATTCACCCCTCCACTTT.

The rearrangement uses TRBV28 and TRBJ2-1, with D hard to call. Deletions cut 2 bases from V and 6 bases from J, with 8 bases between. The germline V gene has CDR1 MDHEN and CDR2 SYDVKM. This CDR3 comprises 13 residues. The CDR3, as DNA: TGTGCCAGCAGTTTAGGTCCTATCAATGAGCAGTTCTTC. This gives the protein CASSLGPINEQFF.

The chain carries TRBV7-9 and TRBJ2-2; D uncertain. V was trimmed by 9 bases and J by 0 bases, leaving 11 bases between them. Per germline, CDR1 SEHNR and CDR2 FQNEAQ (reference sequence). The CDR3 has 14 amino acids. CDR3 DNA: TGTGCCAGAACACCGCCCTCGAACACCGGGGAGCTGTTTTTT. This encodes CARTPPSNTGELFF.

The chain employs TRBV3-1 (or the pseudogene TRBV3-2) and TRBJ2-1, with D unresolved. Germline CDR1 and CDR2: LGHDT and YNNKEL (reference sequence). The V end was cut by 4 bases, the J end by 1 base, with 11 bases between. This CDR3 has 15 residues. CDR3 residues: CASSPEPLSYNEQFF. DNA for the CDR3: TGTGCCAGCAGCCCAGAGCCCCTATCCTACAATGAGCAGTTCTTC.

The genes are TRBV5-6 and TRBJ2-7, with 7 bases that match TRBD2. Germline CDR1 is SGHDT and CDR2 is YYEEEE. With 2 bases clipped from V and 4 bases from J, the junction kept 12 bases outside the gene matches. The CDR3 covers 16 residues. As DNA, the CDR3 is TGTGCCAGCAGCTTCCGGCGGACTAGTACCCATTACGAGCAGTACTTC. Protein product: CASSFRRTSTHYEQYF.

This clone was seen only a few times. CDR3 sequence (DNA): TGTGCCAGCACTACCCCGGGACTAGCGGGAGGGAGCCGCACAGATACGCAGTATTTT. This codes for CASTTPGLAGGSRTDTQYF. The genes are TRBV5-8 and TRBJ2-3, with TRBD2 matching 16 bases. In germline, CDR1 is SGHTS, CDR2 YDEGEE. The CDR3 totals 19 residues. V shed 6 bases and J 1 base; nucleotides not matched to a gene: 11.

The chain joins TRBV7-9 to TRBJ2-5; 14 bases line up with TRBD2. In germline, CDR1 is SEHNR, CDR2 FQNEAQ (reference sequence). The CDR3 runs 16 residues. The V and J ends lost 4 bases and 2 bases, in that order; junction bases with no gene match: 3. The CDR3 DNA reads as TGTGCCAGCAGCTGGGGACTAGCGGGAGCACAAGAGACCCAGTACTTC. As protein: CASSWGLAGAQETQYF.

The chain has TRBV14 and TRBJ1-2; D gene ambiguous. From germline, CDR1 is SGHDN and CDR2 FVKESK. With 5 bases removed from V and 8 bases from J, the gap between germline ends came to 9 bases. The CDR3 has 11 residues. The CDR3 is CASSAGGGYTF. As DNA, the CDR3 is TGTGCCAGCAGCGCCGGCGGCGGCTACACCTTC.

Remarks on this clone: One junction end disagrees with the germline gene, perhaps due to a read error. The gene calls are TRBV28 and TRBJ1-4, with TRBD1 as a possible D gene (6 bases). This CDR3 is built from 14 residues. Germline V lookup: CDR1 MDHEN, CDR2 SYDVKM. The CDR3 loop reads CASSFRTVDEKLFF. CDR3 DNA: TGTGCCAGCAGTTTCCGGACAGTCGATGAAAAGCTGTTTTTT.

The V and J genes are TRBV24-1 and TRBJ2-2; TRBD2 might be the D (5 bases). The CDR3 has 13 amino acids. Looked up from germline, CDR1 is KGHDR and CDR2 is SFDVKD. Trimming stripped 6 bases from V and 7 bases from J, with 11 bases between. The chain's CDR3 is CATSSSGSGELFF. The CDR3 nucleotides read TGTGCCACCAGTTCCAGCGGAAGCGGGGAGCTGTTTTTT.

This chain joins TRBV5-5 and TRBJ1-2, with D possibly matching TRBD1 (6 bases). Trimming shortened V by 7 bases and J by 8 bases, and 18 bases separated the two germline ends. The length of the CDR3 is 13 residues. CDR1 SGHKS and CDR2 YYEKEE come from the germline V gene (reference sequence). The DNA of the CDR3 is TGTGCCAGCCAGAAAGCAGGGGTTAACGGCTACACCTTC. Translation: CASQKAGVNGYTF.

This clone has only a few counts. V gene TRBV12-3 or TRBV12-4 combines with J gene TRBJ2-7, with 7 bases fitting TRBD1. The trim removed 10 bases at V and 2 bases at J, leaving 8 bases unmatched. The CDR3 length is 13 residues. Here the CDR3 reads CATQQGLAYEQYF. The DNA of the CDR3 is TGTGCCACACAACAGGGGCTAGCCTACGAGCAGTACTTC.

The chain couples TRBV7-9 to TRBJ2-5, with a tentative D call TRBD1 (5 bases). Germline loops: CDR1 SEHNR, CDR2 FQNEAQ (reference sequence). The CDR3 loop spans 13 amino acids. Trimming stripped 5 bases from V and 4 bases from J, with 11 bases between. In DNA form, the CDR3 reads TGTGCCAGCAGCGGATGGGGCGGAGAGACCCAGTACTTC. The encoded protein is CASSGWGGETQYF.

The rearrangement links TRBV28 to TRBJ2-5; 14 bases align to TRBD2. Trimming took 6 bases from V and 1 from J; bases not matched to a gene: 10. Per germline, CDR1 MDHEN and CDR2 SYDVKM. The CDR3 covers 18 residues. CDR3 sequence: CASRRSGTSGSLQETQYF. The DNA of the CDR3 is TGTGCCAGCAGACGCTCCGGGACTAGCGGGAGTCTCCAAGAGACCCAGTACTTC.

The chain recombines TRBV5-1 with TRBJ1-1; D not resolved. The CDR3 is 14 residues long. Germline V gives CDR1 SGHRS, CDR2 YFSETQ. Deletions cut 0 bases from V and 2 bases from J, with 8 bases between. The CDR3 DNA reads TGCGCCAGCAGCTTGGCCGCGGCCAACACTGAAGCTTTCTTT. This codes for CASSLAAANTEAFF.

The CDR3 sequence: CASSPRGSSYEQYF. CDR3 coding DNA: TGTGCCAGCTCACCCCGGGGTAGCTCCTACGAGCAGTACTTC. The gene calls are TRBV18 and TRBJ2-7; TRBD2 is a possible D gene (5 bases). Germline loops: CDR1 KGHSH, CDR2 LQKENI. The CDR3 runs to 14 residues. V shed 3 bases and J shed 0 bases, with 9 bases lying between them. The variable domain in full, with the rest retrieved from reference TRBV18 and TRBJ2-7, is NAGVMQNPRHLVRRRGQEARLRCSPMKGHSHVYWYRQLPEEGLKFMVYLQKENIIDESGMPKERFSAEFPKEGPSILRIQQVVRGDSAAYFCASSPRGSSYEQYFGPGTRLTVT.

The chain has TRBV28 and TRBJ1-1; D not certain. CDR1 is MDHEN and CDR2 is SYDVKM in the germline V gene. CDR3 size: 13 residues. V lost 2 bases, J lost 10 bases, and 14 bases lay in between. CDR3 in DNA: TGTGCCAGCAGTTTACCGCTCCCCGGAGGAGCTTTCTTT. This gives the protein CASSLPLPGGAFF.

The V call is TRBV13, the J call TRBJ2-3; 12 bases are shared with TRBD2. Germline lookup yields CDR1 PRHDT and CDR2 FYEKMQ (reference sequence). The length of the CDR3 is 17 residues. Trimming removed 5 bases from V and 5 bases from J; junction bases left unmatched: 11. For the CDR3, the DNA is TGTGCCAGCAGCAAACAGACGGGACTAGCGGGTAGAGATACGCAGTATTTT. This translates into CASSKQTGLAGRDTQYF.

V gene TRBV11-2 combines with J gene TRBJ2-7; D not certain. The germline V gene encodes CDR1 SGHAT and CDR2 FQNNGV. The CDR3 sequence is 15 residues long. Trimming took 5 bases from V and 2 from J, leaving 16 bases between them. The CDR3 loop is CASSRAGGLTYEQYF. The CDR3 DNA is TGTGCCAGCAGCCGAGCTGGTGGGCTAACCTACGAGCAGTACTTC.

CDR3 sequence: CASSIPDRDNQPQHF. The CDR3, as DNA: TGTGCCAGTAGTATTCCCGACAGGGACAATCAGCCCCAGCATTTT. The chain couples TRBV19 to TRBJ1-5; 7 bases fit TRBD1. V lost 3 bases, J lost 3 bases, and 5 bases stayed unmatched. Germline V gene lookup returns CDR1 LNHDA and CDR2 SQIVND (reference sequence). This CDR3 is 15 amino acids long.

This rearrangement joins TRBV6-1 to TRBJ2-1; D uncertain. The CDR3 covers 14 residues. Trimming took 2 bases from V and 9 from J, leaving 14 bases between them. The germline gives CDR1 MNHNS, CDR2 SASEGT. Here the CDR3 DNA reads TGTGCCAGCAGTGAACGGGTAGCACGAAGTGAGCAGTTCTTC. This sequence encodes CASSERVARSEQFF.

The CDR3 nucleotides read TGTGCCAGCAGCTTAGATAATAGGGCTAGCGGGTTCAATGAGCAGTTCTTC. This encodes CASSLDNRASGFNEQFF. The rearrangement links TRBV11-3 to TRBJ2-1; 8 bases match TRBD2. V was clipped by 0 bases and J by 6 bases; unmatched bases: 10. Germline CDR1 and CDR2: SGHNT and YENEEA. CDR3 size: 17 residues.

This sequence joins TRBV11-3 and TRBJ2-6; 7 bases match TRBD1. This CDR3 contains 17 residues. CDR1 is SGHNT, CDR2 YENEEA, per germline. V dropped 5 bases and J dropped 0; count of bases not matched to a gene: 7. The CDR3 DNA sequence: TGTGCCAGCAGCCCTCCGACAGGGTCCTCTGGGGCCAACGTCCTGACTTTC. Translated: CASSPPTGSSGANVLTF.

The V gene is TRBV29-1, the J gene TRBJ2-1; the match to TRBD2 covers 9 bases. V shed 3 bases and J 6 bases; nucleotides not matched to a gene: 9. The CDR3 is 15 amino acids. Germline CDR1 reads SQVTM; CDR2 reads ANQGSEA. The CDR3 spells CSVEPREGAVNEQFF. Written as DNA, the CDR3 is TGCAGCGTTGAGCCGCGGGAGGGTGCGGTCAATGAGCAGTTCTTC.

This sequence joins TRBV5-4 and TRBJ2-7, with 7 bases that match TRBD1. There are 15 residues in the CDR3. Losses at the gene ends were 3 bases for V and 0 bases for J; bases not matched to a gene: 6. Germline V CDR1 and CDR2: SGHNT, YYREEE (reference sequence). The CDR3 region is CASSSMTGSSYEQYF. Here the CDR3 DNA reads TGTGCCAGCAGCTCTATGACAGGGAGCTCCTACGAGCAGTACTTC.

The chain combines TRBV12-5 with TRBJ1-2, with D possibly TRBD1 on 6 matching bases. From germline, CDR1 is LGHNT and CDR2 FRNRAP. The germline V and J ends were trimmed by 6 bases and 8 bases, with 13 bases remaining between them. This CDR3 has 12 amino acids. The CDR3, as DNA: TGTGCTAGTGGATCAGGGGATGAAGGCTACACCTTC. This translates into CASGSGDEGYTF. Combining the CDR3 with reference TRBV12-5 and TRBJ1-2 gives the whole variable domain DARVTQTPRHKVTEMGQEVTMRCQPILGHNTVFWYRQTMMQGLELLAYFRNRAPLDDSGMPKDRFSAEMPDATLATLKIQPSEPRDSAVYFCASGSGDEGYTFGSGTRLTVV.

V is TRBV3-1 (or the pseudogene TRBV3-2) and J is TRBJ2-2; 10 positions agree with TRBD2. J lost 8 bases, V lost 4 bases, and 4 bases had no gene match. This CDR3 comprises 14 residues. The germline V gene encodes CDR1 LGHDT and CDR2 YNNKEL (reference sequence). CDR3 bases: TGTGCCAGCAGCCCGCTAGCGGGAGCGGGGGAGCTGTTTTTT. As protein: CASSPLAGAGELFF.

This clone was found once. The chain joins TRBV19 to TRBJ1-1; D uncertain. CDR1 is LNHDA and CDR2 is SQIVND in the germline V gene (reference sequence). The CDR3 runs to 15 residues. V was trimmed by 7 bases and J by 1 base, leaving 16 bases between them. CDR3 coding DNA: TGTGCCAGTAATTTATCCGCAGTTGAGAACACTGAAGCTTTCTTT. Amino acids: CASNLSAVENTEAFF.

This clone has only a few counts. This may arise from a read error, as a much more abundant clone is one base away. The chain carries TRBV6-6 and TRBJ2-1; D unresolved. V gave up 2 bases and J gave up 4 bases, with 3 bases separating them. The length of the CDR3 is 12 residues. CDR1 and CDR2 (germline): MNHNY, SVGAGI (reference sequence). The CDR3 sequence is CASSYPYNEQFF. In DNA, the CDR3 is TGTGCCAGCAGTTACCCTTACAATGAGCAGTTCTTC.

This chain uses TRBV14 with TRBJ2-7; TRBD1 matches 7 bases. Germline assignment: CDR1 SGHDN and CDR2 FVKESK. The CDR3 consists of 13 residues. Trimming cost V 6 bases and J 1 base; bases outside gene matches: 3. Here the CDR3 reads CASRLQGSYEQYF. The CDR3 DNA reads TGTGCCAGCAGGCTACAGGGGTCCTACGAGCAGTACTTC.